The present T cell receptor beta chain was sequenced within a study of early T cells in non-severe SARS-CoV-2 infection. Germline V gene data show CDR1 as SGHDN and CDR2 as FVKESK. Trimming took 4 bases from V and 4 from J; bases not matched to a gene: 6. The CDR3 totals 15 residues. TCRdb passed the 5' RACE reads through MiXCR, listing each CDR3 protein once. The sample contains 30,000 to 40,000 distinct CDR3 sequences, under 4.5% of which appear only once. The table lists this clonotype with many counts. This clonotype was sampled from an adult who was a healthcare worker with PCR-confirmed SARS-CoV-2 infection or an uninfected control (not recorded which). The V gene is TRBV14, the J gene TRBJ2-7; the match to TRBD2 covers 11 bases. The sample consisted of whole blood. CDR3 protein: CASSLIAGGFYEQYF. The CDR3 nucleotides are TGTGCCAGCAGCCTAATAGCGGGAGGGTTTTACGAGCAGTACTTC.